Sequencing of this T cell receptor beta chain was carried out in a study of blood T cells in healthy people across ages. A few counts support this clonotype. Germline V gene data show CDR1 as MNHEY and CDR2 as SVGAGI. CDR3 length equals 15 residues. V lost 2 bases and J 5 bases, leaving 14 bases between the germline ends. A J-beta primer mix and a sample-barcoded 5' primer were used in a second PCR of about 7 to 11 cycles. TCRdb redid the calling of the 5' RACE reads with MiXCR, one entry per CDR3 protein. The repertoire holds 750,000 to 950,000 distinct CDR3 sequences, around 29% seen once, with roughly a tenth in the top ten. These data were also filed under a second study, of T cells of mothers and their children. That work states: The shaping of TCR recombination output by thymic selection is similar in related and unrelated pairs.

V and J are TRBV6-5 and TRBJ2-3; weak D call: TRBD1 (5 bases). This clonotype was sampled from a woman in her thirties or forties in good health. The sequenced material came from blood. Here the CDR3 reads CASSYGLGAQDTQYF. In DNA, the CDR3 is TGTGCCAGCAGTTACGGCCTTGGGGCCCAAGATACGCAGTATTTT.